The entry below describes one T cell receptor beta chain. The data are from a study of patients and donors after allogeneic stem cell transplantation. TCRdb independently ran MiXCR on the RT-PCR reads; one entry per CDR3 protein. The sample has around 30,000 distinct CDR3 sequences; about two fifths are singletons. The CDR3 consists of 12 residues. Trimming at V came to 10 bases and at J to 6 bases, leaving 5 bases not matched to a gene. In germline, CDR1 is KGHDR, CDR2 SFDVKD. The source is a human donor who was either an allogeneic HSCT recipient or a stem cell or donor lymphocyte infusion donor (not recorded which). It is not recorded whose cells these are; they may come from a transplant donor. V is TRBV24-1 and J is TRBJ1-1, with 9 bases identical to TRBD1. Sequenced sample: blood, either unsorted or a sorted T cell fraction (not recorded which). The CDR3 reads CATGDRDSEAFF. The CDR3 nucleotides are TGTGCCACAGGGGACAGGGACTCTGAAGCTTTCTTT.